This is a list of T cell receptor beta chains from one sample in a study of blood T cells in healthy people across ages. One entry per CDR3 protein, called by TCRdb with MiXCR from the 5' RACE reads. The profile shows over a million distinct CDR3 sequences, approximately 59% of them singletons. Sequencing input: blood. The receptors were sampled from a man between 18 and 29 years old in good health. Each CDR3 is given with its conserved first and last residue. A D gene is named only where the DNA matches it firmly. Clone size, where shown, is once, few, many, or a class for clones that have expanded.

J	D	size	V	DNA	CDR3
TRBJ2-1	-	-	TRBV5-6	TGTGCCAGCAGTCAGTCGATAGGAGACAATGAGCAGTTCTTC	CASSQSIGDNEQFF
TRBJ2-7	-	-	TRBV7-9	TGTGCCAGCAGCCCAGGAGGAGAGCGGACCTACAATGAGCAGTACTTC	CASSPGGERTYNEQYF
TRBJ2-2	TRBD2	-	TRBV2	TGTGCCAGCAGGTCAAGCGGGGCGAACACCGGGGAGCTGTTTTTT	CASRSSGANTGELFF
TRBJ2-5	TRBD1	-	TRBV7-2	TGTGCCAGCAGCACCGGGACAGGCCAAGAGACCCAGTACTTC	CASSTGTGQETQYF
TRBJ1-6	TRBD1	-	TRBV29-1	TGCAGCGTTGGGGACAGGAGAAATTCACCCCTCCACTTT	CSVGDRRNSPLHF
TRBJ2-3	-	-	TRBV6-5	TGTGCCAGCAGTGCCACCACTCTCACAGATACGCAGTATTTT	CASSATTLTDTQYF
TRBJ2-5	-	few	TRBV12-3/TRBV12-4	TGTGCCAGCAGTCCCTCTAGGGGACAAGAGACCCAGTACTTC	CASSPSRGQETQYF
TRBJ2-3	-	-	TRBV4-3	TGCGCCAGCAGCCAAGAAGATCGCACAGATACGCAGTATTTT	CASSQEDRTDTQYF
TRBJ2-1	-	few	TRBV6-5	TGTGCCAGCAGTTCCCTGGCTAGCGACTCCTACAATGAGCAGTTCTTC	CASSSLASDSYNEQFF
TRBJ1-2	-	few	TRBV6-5	TGTGCCAGCAGTTACCAGGGCACTGGCTACACCTTC	CASSYQGTGYTF
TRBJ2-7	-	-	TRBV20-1	TGCAGTGCTAGAGATCTAGGGGACACCTACGAGCAGTACTTC	CSARDLGDTYEQYF
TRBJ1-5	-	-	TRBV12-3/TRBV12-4	TGTGCCAGCAGTTGGTCGTTCAATCAGCCCCAGCATTTT	CASSWSFNQPQHF
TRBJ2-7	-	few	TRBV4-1	TGCGCCAGCAGCCGCGGCGAACTCTACGAGCAGTACTTC	CASSRGELYEQYF
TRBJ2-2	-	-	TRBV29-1	TGCAGCGCATCTACGACAGGAGGGAACACCGGGGAGCTGTTTTTT	CSASTTGGNTGELFF
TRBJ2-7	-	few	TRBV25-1	TGTGCCAGCAGTGTAGAGAGCTACCGGCAGTACTTC	CASSVESYRQYF
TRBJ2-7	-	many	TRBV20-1	TGCAGTGCTAGAGTCGATTACGAGCAGTACTTC	CSARVDYEQYF
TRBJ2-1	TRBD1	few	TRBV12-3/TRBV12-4	TGTGCCAGCAGTCCCTTACAGGGGCCCTACAATGAGCAGTTCTTC	CASSPLQGPYNEQFF
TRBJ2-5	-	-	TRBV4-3	TGCGCCAGCAGCCAAGATATAGGCAGGCGGGGAGAGACCCAGTACTTC	CASSQDIGRRGETQYF
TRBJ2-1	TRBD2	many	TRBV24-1	TGTGCCACCAGTGATCGGACTAGCGGGTCCTACAATGAGCAGTTCTTC	CATSDRTSGSYNEQFF
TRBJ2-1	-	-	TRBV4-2	TGTGCCAGCAGCCAAGATCCCGGACAGCGCGTGTCCTGGCAGTTCTTC	CASSQDPGQRVSWQFF
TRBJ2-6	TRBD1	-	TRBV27	TGTGCCAGCAGACAGGCAGGGGGCCTCTCTGGGGCCAACGTCCTGACTTTC	CASRQAGGLSGANVLTF
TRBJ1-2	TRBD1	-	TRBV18	TGTGCCAGCTCACCACGCGGTGCAGGGGGCGTTCACTATGGCTACACCTTC	CASSPRGAGGVHYGYTF
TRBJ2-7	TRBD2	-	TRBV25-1	TGTGCCAGCAGTGAATGGCGGGAGTCCCACGAGCAGTACTTC	CASSEWRESHEQYF
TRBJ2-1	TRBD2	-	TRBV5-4	TGTGCCAGCAGCTTGGTAGCGGGAGGGGATGAGCAGTTCTTC	CASSLVAGGDEQFF
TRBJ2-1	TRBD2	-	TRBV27	TGTGCCAGCAGTTTAGGGACTATAGGTGGCAATGAGCAGTTCTTC	CASSLGTIGGNEQFF
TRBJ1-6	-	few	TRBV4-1	TGCGCCAGCAGCCCCCGGCCTCCATATAATTCACCCCTCCACTTT	CASSPRPPYNSPLHF
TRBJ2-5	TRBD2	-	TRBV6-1	TGTGCCAGCAGTGATAAGCGGGGGGGCCGAGAGACCCAGTACTTC	CASSDKRGGRETQYF
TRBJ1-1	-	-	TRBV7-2	TGTGCCAGCAGCTTAGCTACCAGCGTGCCTGAAGCTTTCTTT	CASSLATSVPEAFF
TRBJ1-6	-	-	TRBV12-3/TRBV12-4	TGTGCCAGCACTCCGGAATATAATTCACCCCTCCACTTT	CASTPEYNSPLHF
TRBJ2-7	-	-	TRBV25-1	TGTGCCAGCAGTGAATCGACGCCGTACGAGCAGTACTTC	CASSESTPYEQYF
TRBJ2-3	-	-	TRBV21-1	TGTGCCAGCCGGGGTACGGGACGGGATACGCAGTATTTT	CASRGTGRDTQYF
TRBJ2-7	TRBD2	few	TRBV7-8	TGTGCCAGCAGTGAGGGACTAGCGCGCGAGCAGTACTTC	CASSEGLAREQYF
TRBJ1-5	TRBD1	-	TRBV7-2	TGTGCCAGCAGCTCGGCCAGGGACAGAGCTCAGCCCCAGCATTTT	CASSSARDRAQPQHF
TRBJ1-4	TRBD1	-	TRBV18	TGTGCCAGCTCAGACCCGGGACAGCGTAATGAAAAACTGTTTTTT	CASSDPGQRNEKLFF
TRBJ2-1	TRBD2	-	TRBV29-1	TGCAGCTCCACCGGGACTAGCGGGGGCAGCTCCTACAATGAGCAGTTCTTC	CSSTGTSGGSSYNEQFF
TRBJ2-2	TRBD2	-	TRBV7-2	TGTGCCAGCAGCTTAGCTCTAGCGGGGGCCGGGGAGCTGTTTTTT	CASSLALAGAGELFF
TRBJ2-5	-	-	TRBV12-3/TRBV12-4	TGTGCCAGCACCCGGGGACTCCACGGGTACTTC	CASTRGLHGYF
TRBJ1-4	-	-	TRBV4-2	TGTGCCAGCAGCCAAGTTGGGGGAGGTCCAACTAATGAAAAACTGTTTTTT	CASSQVGGGPTNEKLFF
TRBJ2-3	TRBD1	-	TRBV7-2	TGTGCCAGCAGCACCCGACAGGGCCAAGATACGCAGTATTTT	CASSTRQGQDTQYF
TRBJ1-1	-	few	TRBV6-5	TGTGCCAGCAGTTACTCCTCGGGTGGCACTGAAGCTTTCTTT	CASSYSSGGTEAFF
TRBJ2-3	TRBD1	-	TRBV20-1	TGCAGTGCCCTGAGGACAGGGGACTCAAGCACAGATACGCAGTATTTT	CSALRTGDSSTDTQYF
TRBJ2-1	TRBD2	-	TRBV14	TGTGCCAGTAGCAACCTAGCGGGGGGGAGCAATGAGCAGTTCTTC	CASSNLAGGSNEQFF
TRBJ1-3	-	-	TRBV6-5	TGTGCCAGCTCCGAAGGGAACACCATATATTTT	CASSEGNTIYF
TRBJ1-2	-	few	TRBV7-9	TGTGCCAGCAGCTTAGATTATTCCGGCTATGGCTACACCTTC	CASSLDYSGYGYTF
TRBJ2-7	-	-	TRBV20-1	TGCAGTGCTTACGGCAGAACCTACGAGCAGTACTTC	CSAYGRTYEQYF